This T cell receptor (beta chain) was obtained from a study of blood T cells in healthy people across ages. The use of a sample-barcoded 5' primer and a J-beta primer mix characterized a second PCR of roughly 6 to 11 cycles. TCRdb called the 5' RACE reads again in MiXCR, with one record for every CDR3 protein. The table lists some 900,000 distinct CDR3 sequences, roughly 43% of them singletons. This CDR3 is 14 amino acids long. V shed 6 bases, J shed 7 bases, and the junction held 10 bases outside the gene matches. In germline, CDR1 is SNHLY, CDR2 FYNNEI. Sample: blood. The receptor was isolated from a young man in good health. The chain recombines TRBV2 with TRBJ1-2, with 8 nucleotides matching TRBD1. As DNA, the CDR3 is TGTGCCAGCAGCCTGGACAGGGCTGTTAGTGGCTACACCTTC. This sequence encodes CASSLDRAVSGYTF.